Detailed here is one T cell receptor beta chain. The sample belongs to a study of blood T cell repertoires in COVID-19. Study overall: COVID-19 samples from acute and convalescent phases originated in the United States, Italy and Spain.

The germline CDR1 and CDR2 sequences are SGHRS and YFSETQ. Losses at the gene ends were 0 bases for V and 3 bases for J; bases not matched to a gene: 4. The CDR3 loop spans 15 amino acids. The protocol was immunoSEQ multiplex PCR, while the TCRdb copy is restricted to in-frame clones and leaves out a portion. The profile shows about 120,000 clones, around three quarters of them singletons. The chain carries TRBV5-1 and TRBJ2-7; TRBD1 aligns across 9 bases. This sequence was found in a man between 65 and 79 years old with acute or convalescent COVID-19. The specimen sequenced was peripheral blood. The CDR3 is CASSLVGTGNYEQYF. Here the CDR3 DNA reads TGCGCCAGCAGCTTGGTTGGGACAGGGAACTACGAGCAGTACTTC.